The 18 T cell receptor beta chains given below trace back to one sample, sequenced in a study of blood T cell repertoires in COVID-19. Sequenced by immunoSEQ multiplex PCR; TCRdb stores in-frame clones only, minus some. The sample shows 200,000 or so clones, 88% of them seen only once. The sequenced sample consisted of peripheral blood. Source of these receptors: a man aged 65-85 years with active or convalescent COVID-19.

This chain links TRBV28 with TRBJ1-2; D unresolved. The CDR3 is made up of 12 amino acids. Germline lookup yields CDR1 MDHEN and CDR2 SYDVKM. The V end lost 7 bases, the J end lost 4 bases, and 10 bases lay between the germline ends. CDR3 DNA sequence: TGTGCCAGCAAATCGGGGATCTATGGCTACACCTTC. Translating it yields CASKSGIYGYTF.

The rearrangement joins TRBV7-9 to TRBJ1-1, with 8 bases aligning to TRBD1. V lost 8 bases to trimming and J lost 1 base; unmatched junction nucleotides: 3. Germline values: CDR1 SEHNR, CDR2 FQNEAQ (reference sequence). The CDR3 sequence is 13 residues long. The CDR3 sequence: CASGQGRNTEAFF. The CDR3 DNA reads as TGTGCCAGCGGACAGGGTCGGAACACTGAAGCTTTCTTT.

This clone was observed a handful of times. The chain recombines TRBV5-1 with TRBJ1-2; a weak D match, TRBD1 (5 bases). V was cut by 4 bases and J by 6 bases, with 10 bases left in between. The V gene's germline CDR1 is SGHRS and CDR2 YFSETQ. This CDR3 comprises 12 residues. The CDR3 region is CASSTTGHGYTF. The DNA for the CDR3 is TGCGCCAGCAGCACTACAGGTCATGGCTACACCTTC.

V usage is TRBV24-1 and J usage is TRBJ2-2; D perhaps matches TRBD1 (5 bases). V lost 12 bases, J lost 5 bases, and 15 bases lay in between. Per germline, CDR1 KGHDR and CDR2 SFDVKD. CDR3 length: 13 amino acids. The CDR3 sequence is CASRVGATGELFF. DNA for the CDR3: TGTGCCTCCCGGGTAGGGGCTACCGGGGAGCTGTTTTTT.

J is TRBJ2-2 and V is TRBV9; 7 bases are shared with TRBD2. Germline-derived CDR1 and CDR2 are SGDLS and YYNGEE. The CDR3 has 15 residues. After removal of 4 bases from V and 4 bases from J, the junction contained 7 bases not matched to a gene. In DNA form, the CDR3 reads TGTGCCAGCAGCACACAACTAGCGAGCACCGGGGAGCTGTTTTTT. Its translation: CASSTQLASTGELFF.

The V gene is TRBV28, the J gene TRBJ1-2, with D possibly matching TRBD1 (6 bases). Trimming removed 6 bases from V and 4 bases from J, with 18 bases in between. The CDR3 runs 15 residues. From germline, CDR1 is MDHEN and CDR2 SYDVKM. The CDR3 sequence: CASSPPLQGSYGYTF. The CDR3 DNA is TGTGCCAGCAGCCCCCCCCTACAGGGCTCCTATGGCTACACCTTC.

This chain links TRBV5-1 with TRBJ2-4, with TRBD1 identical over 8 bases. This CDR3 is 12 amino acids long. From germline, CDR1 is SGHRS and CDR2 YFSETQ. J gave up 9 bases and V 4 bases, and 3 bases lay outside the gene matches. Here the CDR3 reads CASSAQGGIQYF. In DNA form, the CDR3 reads TGCGCCAGCAGCGCACAGGGGGGCATTCAGTACTTC.

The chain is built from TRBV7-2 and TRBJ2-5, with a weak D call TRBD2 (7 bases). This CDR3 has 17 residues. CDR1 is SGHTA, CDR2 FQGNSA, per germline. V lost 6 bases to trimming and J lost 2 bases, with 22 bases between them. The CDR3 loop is CASSPDRGGGWQETQYF. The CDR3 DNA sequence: TGTGCCAGCAGTCCGGACCGAGGGGGGGGGTGGCAAGAGACCCAGTACTTC.

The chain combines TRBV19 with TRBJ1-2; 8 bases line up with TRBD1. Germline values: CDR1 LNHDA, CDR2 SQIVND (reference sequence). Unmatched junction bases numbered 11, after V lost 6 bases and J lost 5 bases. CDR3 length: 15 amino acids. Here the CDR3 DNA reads TGTGCCAGTAGCCCCGACAGGGGATTTTGGTATGGCTACACCTTC. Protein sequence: CASSPDRGFWYGYTF.

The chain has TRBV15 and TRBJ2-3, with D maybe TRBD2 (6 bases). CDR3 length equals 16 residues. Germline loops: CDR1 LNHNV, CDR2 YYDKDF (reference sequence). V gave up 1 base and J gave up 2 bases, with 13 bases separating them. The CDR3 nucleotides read TGTGCCACCAGCAGAGGGGGAGGCGGGCCCACAGATACGCAGTATTTT. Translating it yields CATSRGGGGPTDTQYF.

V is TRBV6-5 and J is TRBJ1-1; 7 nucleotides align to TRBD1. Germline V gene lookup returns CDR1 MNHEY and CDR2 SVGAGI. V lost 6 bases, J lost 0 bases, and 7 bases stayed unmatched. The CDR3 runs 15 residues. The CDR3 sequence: CASRRDRVMNTEAFF. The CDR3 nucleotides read TGTGCCAGCAGACGGGACAGAGTCATGAACACTGAAGCTTTCTTT.

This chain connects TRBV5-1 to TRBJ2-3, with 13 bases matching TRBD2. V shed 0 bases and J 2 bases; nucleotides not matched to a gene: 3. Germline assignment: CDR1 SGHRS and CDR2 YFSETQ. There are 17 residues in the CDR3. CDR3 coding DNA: TGCGCCAGCAGCTTGGCGGGACTAGCGGGGACCACAGATACGCAGTATTTT. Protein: CASSLAGLAGTTDTQYF.

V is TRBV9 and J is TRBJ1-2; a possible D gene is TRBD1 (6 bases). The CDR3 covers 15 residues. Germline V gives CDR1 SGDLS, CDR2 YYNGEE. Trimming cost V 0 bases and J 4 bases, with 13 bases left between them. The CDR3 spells CASSVAITGIYGYTF. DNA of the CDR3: TGTGCCAGCAGCGTAGCCATTACAGGGATCTATGGCTACACCTTC.

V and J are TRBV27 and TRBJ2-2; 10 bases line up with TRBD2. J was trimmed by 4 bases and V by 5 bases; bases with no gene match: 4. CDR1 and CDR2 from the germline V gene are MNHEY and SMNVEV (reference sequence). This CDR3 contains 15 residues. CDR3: CASSLRTSGTGELFF. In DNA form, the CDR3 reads TGTGCCAGCAGTCTCCGGACTAGCGGCACCGGGGAGCTGTTTTTT.

The CDR3 DNA is TGTGCCAGCAGTGGTGAAGGGACAGGGGTGACCTATGGCTACACCTTC. This gives the protein CASSGEGTGVTYGYTF. The chain combines TRBV27 with TRBJ1-2, with 10 nucleotides matching TRBD1. Germline CDR1 reads MNHEY; CDR2 reads SMNVEV (reference sequence). This CDR3 has 16 amino acids. With V trimmed by 5 bases and J by 4 bases, 10 bases remained unmatched.

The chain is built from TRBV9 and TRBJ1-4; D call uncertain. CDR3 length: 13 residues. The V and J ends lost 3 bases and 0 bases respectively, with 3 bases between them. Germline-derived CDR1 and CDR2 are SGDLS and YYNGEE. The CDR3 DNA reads TGTGCCAGCAGCGCTCCAACTAATGAAAAACTGTTTTTT. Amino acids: CASSAPTNEKLFF.

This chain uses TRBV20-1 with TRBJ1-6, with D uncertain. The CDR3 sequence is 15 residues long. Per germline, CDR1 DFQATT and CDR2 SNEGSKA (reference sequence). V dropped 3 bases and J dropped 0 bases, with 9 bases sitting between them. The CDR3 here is CSASLRSSYNSPLHF. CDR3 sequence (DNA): TGCAGTGCTAGTTTAAGGAGCTCCTATAATTCACCCCTCCACTTT.

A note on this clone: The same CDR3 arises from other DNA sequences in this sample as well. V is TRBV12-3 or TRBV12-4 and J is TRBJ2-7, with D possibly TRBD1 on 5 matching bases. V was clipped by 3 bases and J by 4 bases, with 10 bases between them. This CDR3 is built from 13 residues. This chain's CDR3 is CASSFGQGYEQYF. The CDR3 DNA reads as TGTGCCAGCAGTTTTGGCCAGGGTTACGAGCAGTACTTC.